The T cell receptor (beta chain) under discussion was sequenced for a study of blood T cells in healthy people across ages (dated by TCRdb to between 2014 and 2016). Regarding the study in general: In model experiments, template switching captured about one uniquely barcoded TCR beta cDNA molecule for every two T cells. To track age-related changes in TCR beta repertoire diversity, the study relied on deep sequencing normalized with unique cDNA molecular identifiers. The donors were split into four age groups: young (average around 16 years), middle-aged (roughly 42), aged (around 67) and long-lived (over 80). For two donors (one aged 18 to 30 and one aged 80 or older), the study analyzed two additional independent replicas of 1 million unique cDNA reads from the same blood draw.

Receptors were amplified or captured by 5' RACE. Sequencing used an Illumina HiSeq 2500. The second PCR ran for roughly 7 to 12 cycles and used a J-beta primer mix along with a sample-barcoded 5' primer. A template-switch 5' adaptor carrying 12 random nucleotides introduced a unique molecular identifier onto each TCR beta cDNA molecule. Each sample yielded at least 3 million CDR3-containing paired-end reads. First-strand cDNA synthesis was performed from all RNA using the Mint cDNA synthesis kit, with priming by a TRBC-specific oligonucleotide. Following uracil-DNA glycosylase treatment, all cDNA underwent a first 18-cycle PCR with the universal primers M1SS and BC2_uni_R. Per the original workflow: Each sample was normalized by randomly selecting 1 million high-quality reads, each carrying a distinct molecular identifier. Reads with shared molecular identifiers were discarded instead of being binned into consensus sequences. MiTCR, set to a Q25 quality threshold and the strictest error-elimination algorithm, was used for CDR3 identification, clonotype clustering and error correction. A nonparametric unseen species model with Euler transformation was used to estimate lower-bound total TCR beta diversity. The raw public reads went through TCRdb reprocessing: fastp at Q25, MiXCR clone calling, in-frame beta chains kept. CDR3 protein duplicates are merged, each entry listing the most common genes and DNA. These V and J calls derive from TCRdb rather than the authors' analysis. The sample table records about 800,000 distinct CDR3 sequences; 20% to 25% of these occur just once. The top ten clonotypes cover under 4.5% of the sample.

The donors were around 39 Caucasian individuals from Russia, aged about 6 to 100 years, who were systemically healthy. Each donor gave 8.5 to 10 milliliters of peripheral blood, collected into EDTA-treated Vacutainer tubes. PBMCs were isolated by Ficoll-Paque density-gradient centrifugation, with at least 7 million obtained per sample. Total RNA, at least 6 micrograms per sample, was extracted from PBMCs with Trizol reagent. For every donor, an aliquot of PBMCs went through flow cytometry to measure the percentages of naive CD45RAhigh/CD27high T cells. For this clonotype: Its antigen is not yet known. Per-base qualities were not stored, and no clone one base away is much larger.

Results the study describes overall, beyond this receptor: Observed TCR beta diversity per million T cells fell roughly linearly with age, and a significant reduction was already apparent by age roughly 41. The long-lived group showed more naive CD4+ T cells, fewer expanded clones and increased TCR diversity than the aged group, suggesting age selection. A strong correlation was found between observed TCR beta diversity and the percentage of naive T cells measured by flow cytometry. Donor CMV infection status was unknown, potentially confounding age-related changes in expanded clonotypes. Bulk unsorted PBMC profiling prevented conclusive comparison of naive and antigen-experienced compartments. Estimates of total diversity based on one million sequenced T cells were considered lower bounds and underestimates.

Trimming leaves V shorter by 3 bases and J shorter by 4 bases, with the junction holding 8 bases beyond the gene matches. The CDR3 numbers 15 residues from cysteine through phenylalanine. The retained sequence is limited to the CDR3, 45 bases, with the frame set at the first base. Via the germline V gene, CDR1 is SQVTM and CDR2 ANQGSEA. This same sample was also taken into another study, of T cells of mothers and their children. As the second study states: Nine systemically healthy Caucasian individuals, comprising three mothers and their six children, were included as donors. cDNA synthesis consumed the entire amount of extracted RNA, loaded at around 1.5 ug RNA in each 15 ul reaction. In the second PCR, the M1S primer introduced both the sample barcodes and 2-4 random nucleotides. Over 8 million TCR beta CDR3 reads were obtained for each mother, and 2.5 million to 3 million reads were obtained for each child. Thymic selection similarly shapes TCR recombination output in related and unrelated pairs, with minor effect from inherited differences. Normalized repertoire overlap was always found to be slightly, but never significantly, higher in related mother-child pairs than in unrelated mother-child pairs. No persistent microchimeric T cell clones were detected, at a sensitivity of 90 to 100 clones per million clonotypes. In the study, deep NGS was used to compare the TCR beta repertoires of mothers and children, and features distinguishing related mother-child pairs from unrelated individuals were sought. The mean age was 40 +/- 4 years for the mothers and about 12 +/- 4 years for the children. After adapter ligation was performed with NEBNext reagents, the libraries were sequenced on an Illumina HiSeq 2000 with 100+100 nt paired-end reads. To prevent cross-contamination, the mother and child libraries were prepared one month apart and sequenced in separate runs. For each donor, somewhere between about 450,000 and 2,200,000 distinct TCR beta clonotypes were identified. Naive TCR beta clonotypes were estimated from low-frequency clonotypes matched to each donor's FACS-determined naive share, without sorting.

The rearranged segments are TRBV29-1 and TRBJ2-1; 8 junctional bases match TRBD1. Sample: blood. This sequence was found in a boy aged 10-17 years in good health. The nucleotides read TGCAGCGTTGATGATATGGGACAGGAATACAATGAGCAGTTCTTC. This gives the protein CSVDDMGQEYNEQFF.